In this sample, the clone carrying this TCR beta chain turned up a few times. Per the authors' pipeline: Using reference gene primer amplification, nucleated cell counts were estimated. Some clones are missing from TCRdb's copy, which holds only in-frame ones; the method was immunoSEQ multiplex PCR. V and J calls plus clone size are reproduced from that table; the DNA served to infer D and trimming. The table shows over 200,000 clones, with around four fifths occurring only once. The data originate from a study of blood T cell repertoires in COVID-19. Study background: The United States, Italy and Spain were the sources of the acute and convalescent COVID-19 samples. Sources were T cells, B-cell-depleted T cells, or PBMCs; the material itself was cDNA or gDNA.

Germline V gene sequence: CDR1 SGHNT, CDR2 YYREEE (reference sequence). CDR3 length equals 12 residues. V was clipped by 0 bases and J by 6 bases, with 5 bases between them. This chain joins TRBV5-4 and TRBJ2-3; tentative D call: TRBD2 (5 bases). The sequenced sample consisted of peripheral blood. This sequence originates from a woman in her seventies with active or convalescent COVID-19. CDR3 DNA: TGTGCCAGCAGCTTGGCGGGGGATACGCAGTATTTT. Amino acids: CASSLAGDTQYF.